This T cell receptor beta chain was captured by sequencing in a study of cytomegalovirus exposure and HLA in healthy donors. This CDR3 comprises 14 residues. Germline lookup yields CDR1 SNHLY and CDR2 FYNNEI. Vbeta (60) and Jbeta (13) primers were used in the PCR. Sequencing used immunoSEQ multiplex PCR; TCRdb keeps in-frame clones, though not all of them. The sample holds 100,000 to 150,000 clones. Sample: PBMCs. The TCR comes from a woman in her thirties or forties in good health and CMV-seropositive. The chain is built from TRBV2 and TRBJ2-5, with 12 bases matching TRBD2. The J call is uncertain, as TRBJ2-7 better fits the DNA end. The CDR3 sequence: CASSERGLAGEQYF. Here the CDR3 DNA reads TGTGCCAGCAGTGAAAGGGGACTAGCGGGCGAGCAGTACTTC.